This TCR beta chain comes out of a study of control samples from healthy donors and cancer patients. Germline loops: CDR1 LNHDA, CDR2 SQIVND (reference sequence). V was trimmed by 7 bases and J by 1 base, leaving 10 bases between them. The CDR3 extends over 13 amino acids. The method was immunoSEQ multiplex PCR; TCRdb's version includes in-frame clones alone and lacks a portion of them. The sample has some 130,000 clones, 85% to 95% seen once. The receptor was derived from a man aged 50-59 years with head and neck cancer. The chain has TRBV19 and TRBJ1-1; weak D call: TRBD1 (6 bases). Sequenced input: PBMCs. DNA for the CDR3: TGTGCCAGTAATAGACAGGAGAACACTGAAGCTTTCTTT. This encodes CASNRQENTEAFF.